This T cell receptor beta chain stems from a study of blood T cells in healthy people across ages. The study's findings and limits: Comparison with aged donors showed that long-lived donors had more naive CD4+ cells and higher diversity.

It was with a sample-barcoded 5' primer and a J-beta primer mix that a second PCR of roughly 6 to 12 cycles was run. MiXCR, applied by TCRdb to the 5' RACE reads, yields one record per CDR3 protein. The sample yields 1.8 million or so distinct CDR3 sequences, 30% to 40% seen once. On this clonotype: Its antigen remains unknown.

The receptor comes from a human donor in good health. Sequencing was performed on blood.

DNA for the CDR3: TGCGCCAGCAGCCAAGATCTCCATAACTACGAGCAGTACTTC. The encoded protein is CASSQDLHNYEQYF. The chain has TRBV4-3 and TRBJ2-7; D remains ambiguous. Germline V gives CDR1 LGHNA, CDR2 YSLEER. The ends were cut back, 0 bases at V and 3 bases at J, with 9 bases in the middle. The CDR3 runs 14 residues.